This is a list of T cell receptor beta chains from one sample in a study of blood T cell repertoires in COVID-19. Data came from immunoSEQ multiplex PCR; TCRdb stores just in-frame clones and leaves some out. The sample consists of fewer than 700,000 clones, less than 90% of them appearing once. The source material was peripheral blood. These receptors came from a woman in her forties or fifties with COVID-19, enrolled during active disease. Each CDR3 is given with its conserved first and last residue. Each record gives: clone size, J gene, D gene, V gene, CDR3 DNA, CDR3 protein. D genes are given only for firm matches. The size field is filled for only some rows; it gives once, few, many or a size class.

NA | TRBJ1-1 | TRBD1 | TRBV11-2 | TGTGCCAGCAGCTTAGTAGGGGGACAGGGTAGTACTGAAGCTTTCTTT | CASSLVGGQGSTEAFF
NA | TRBJ1-5 | NA | TRBV10-1 | TGCGCCAGCAGTGAGACAGGAGATAGCAATCAGCCCCAGCATTTT | CASSETGDSNQPQHF
NA | TRBJ2-1 | TRBD2 | TRBV11-2 | TGTGCCAGCAGCACCTTCGCGGGGGGAGGGAATGAGCAGTTCTTC | CASSTFAGGGNEQFF
once | TRBJ1-5 | NA | TRBV12-3/TRBV12-4 | TGTGCCAGCAGTTTAAACCGGGGTCAGCCCCAGCATTTT | CASSLNRGQPQHF
NA | TRBJ1-6 | TRBD1 | TRBV18 | TGTGCCAGCTCACCTGCGGGGGGCAGGGGGAATTCACCCCTCCACTTT | CASSPAGGRGNSPLHF
few | TRBJ2-7 | NA | TRBV10-1 | TGCGCCAGCAGTGCCTCGAGGGAAATCGAGCAGTACTTC | CASSASREIEQYF
NA | TRBJ1-2 | NA | TRBV19 | TGTGCCAGTAGTATAGATGGGCTCTCGGCCAATGGCTACACCTTC | CASSIDGLSANGYTF
NA | TRBJ1-6 | TRBD1 | TRBV9 | TGTGCCAGCAGCTTCCGGGACAGCCAAAATTCACCCCTCCACTTT | CASSFRDSQNSPLHF
once | TRBJ1-6 | TRBD1 | TRBV30 | TGTGCCTGGAGTCCTCTACAGGGGGCGAAGTCACCCCTCCACTTT | CAWSPLQGAKSPLHF
NA | TRBJ2-5 | TRBD1 | TRBV11-2 | TGTGCCAGCAGCTCAAGTTACATAGGACAGGGAAAAAAAGAGACCCAGTACTTC | CASSSSYIGQGKKETQYF
once | TRBJ2-7 | NA | TRBV29-1 | TGCAGCTTTTCGGGGGAGGGGGCCTACGAGCAGTACTTC | CSFSGEGAYEQYF
NA | TRBJ1-3 | TRBD1 | TRBV12-3/TRBV12-4 | TGTGCCAGCAGCCGGGGACAGGGGAACACCATATATTTT | CASSRGQGNTIYF
NA | TRBJ1-5 | TRBD1 | TRBV2 | TGTGCCAGCAGTGAAGGCCAGGGGGTCCAGCCCCAGCATTTT | CASSEGQGVQPQHF
NA | TRBJ1-1 | TRBD1 | TRBV7-9 | TGTGCCAGCAGCTTTTCCTTAAAGGGACAGATGGCTTTCTTT | CASSFSLKGQMAFF
NA | TRBJ2-1 | NA | TRBV27 | TGTGCCAGCAGTTTATCGTTTACAATCAATGAGCAGTTCTTC | CASSLSFTINEQFF
NA | TRBJ1-1 | NA | TRBV30 | TGTGCCTGGAGCGGGGTCGGTGAGGCAACTGAAGCTTTCTTT | CAWSGVGEATEAFF
NA | TRBJ2-7 | TRBD1 | TRBV5-1 | TGCGCCAGCAGCTTGGGGCAGGGGGCGGGGAATGAACAGTACTTC | CASSLGQGAGNEQYF
NA | TRBJ2-3 | NA | TRBV6-4 | TGTGCCAGCAGTGACTCAGGGGGGGGCACAGATACGCAGTATTTT | CASSDSGGGTDTQYF